The 14 T cell receptor beta chains reported below all come from one sample, sequenced in a study of T cells in Graves' hyperthyroidism and ophthalmopathy. Amplified regions were TCR beta CDR3 sequences from RNA transcripts. The HTBI primer set was used in a first-round RT-PCR of the TCR CDR3. TCRdb analysed the multiplex PCR reads with MiXCR anew, one entry per CDR3 protein. The data show approximately 420,000 distinct CDR3 sequences, roughly 15% seen once. The sequenced sample was blood. These receptors all come from a woman aged 18-29 years with Graves' hyperthyroidism.

Only a few counts were recorded for this clonotype. The chain is built from TRBV7-3 and TRBJ2-5; D remains unclear. CDR1 and CDR2 from the germline V gene are SGHTA and FQGTGA. The CDR3 sequence is 13 residues long. The germline V and J ends were trimmed by 3 bases and 5 bases, with 10 bases remaining between them. The CDR3 is CASSFIRRETQYF. CDR3 sequence (DNA): TGTGCCAGCAGCTTTATTCGGCGGGAGACCCAGTACTTC.

This clonotype was counted many times. The CDR3 bases are TGTGCCAGCAGCCCCGGGACAGGGTCAGAGACCCAGTACTTC. Translation gives CASSPGTGSETQYF. V gene TRBV7-3 combines with J gene TRBJ2-5; 9 nucleotides match TRBD1. V lost 5 bases, J lost 4 bases, and 5 bases stayed unmatched. The CDR3 length is 14 residues. Germline loops: CDR1 SGHTA, CDR2 FQGTGA.

About this clonotype: Being one base from a much bigger clone, this may be a read error. The chain is built from TRBV20-1 and TRBJ2-7; D call uncertain. V lost 2 bases and J lost 3, with 5 bases in between. Germline V lookup: CDR1 DFQATT, CDR2 SNEGSKA (reference sequence). The CDR3 consists of 11 residues. CDR3 protein: CSARQDYEQYF. The CDR3 DNA sequence: TGCAGTGCTAGACAGGACTACGAGCAGTACTTC.

This clonotype was counted at least ten times. V is TRBV10-3 and J is TRBJ1-1; a possible D gene is TRBD1 (6 bases). Trimming cost V 11 bases and J 2 bases, with 15 bases left between them. The CDR3 is 13 amino acids. Germline V gives CDR1 ENHRY, CDR2 SYGVKD. The CDR3 DNA reads TGTGCCTCACAAGAGGGGGAAAACACTGAAGCTTTCTTT. Amino acids: CASQEGENTEAFF.

This clonotype was picked up many times. V is TRBV6-1 and J is TRBJ1-2, with TRBD1 matching over 7 bases. Germline V gene data show CDR1 as MNHNS and CDR2 as SASEGT. The CDR3 spans 16 residues. Trimming removed 1 base from V and 4 bases from J; junction bases left unmatched: 9. This CDR3 reads CASSEDAPGQPYGYTF. The CDR3 nucleotides read TGTGCCAGCAGTGAAGACGCACCGGGACAGCCCTATGGCTACACCTTC.

In its sample, this clonotype was seen many times. V is TRBV12-3 or TRBV12-4 and J is TRBJ2-2; D is ambiguous. Trimming shortened V by 3 bases and J by 1 base, and 18 bases separated the two germline ends. This CDR3 has 18 amino acids. This chain's CDR3 is CASSFFPRSYVNTGELFF. CDR3 sequence (DNA): TGTGCCAGCAGTTTTTTCCCCAGGAGTTACGTGAACACCGGGGAGCTGTTTTTT.

Note on this clonotype: The germline gene is not matched at one end of the junction; a read error may be the cause. The chain links TRBV30 to TRBJ1-1; D gene uncertain. Germline V CDR1 and CDR2: GTSNPN, SVGIG (reference sequence). The CDR3 has 12 amino acids. The CDR3 region is CAWSVRITETFF. For the CDR3, the DNA is TGTGCCTGGAGTGTTAGAATCACTGAAACTTTCTTT.

In its sample, this clonotype was seen a few times. The chain joins TRBV3-1 to TRBJ1-1, with D uncertain. Trimming removed 0 bases at V and 4 bases at J, with 9 bases between. This CDR3 spans 14 amino acids. Germline-derived CDR1 and CDR2 are LGHDT and YNNKEL (reference sequence). CDR3 sequence reads: CASSQEVVGTEAFF. CDR3 coding DNA: TGTGCCAGCAGCCAAGAGGTGGTGGGCACTGAAGCTTTCTTT. The complete variable domain, with remaining parts taken from reference TRBV3-1 and TRBJ1-1, reads DTAVSQTPKYLVTQMGNDKSIKCEQNLGHDTMYWYKQDSKKFLKIMFSYNNKELIINETVPNRFSPKSPDKAHLNLHINSLELGDSAVYFCASSQEVVGTEAFFGQGTRLTVV.

The chain carries TRBV7-3 and TRBJ2-4, with D unclear. Germline loops: CDR1 SGHTA, CDR2 FQGTGA. V lost 8 bases to trimming and J lost 0 bases, with 11 bases between them. The CDR3 consists of 14 residues. CDR3 residues: CASDADLAKNIQYF. The CDR3 bases are TGTGCCAGCGACGCGGATCTAGCCAAAAACATTCAGTACTTC. Full variable domain (rest looked up from reference TRBV7-3 and TRBJ2-4): GAGVSQTPSNKVTEKGKYVELRCDPISGHTALYWYRQSLGQGPEFLIYFQGTGAADDSGLPNDRFFAVRPEGSVSTLKIQRTERGDSAVYLCASDADLAKNIQYFGAGTRLSVL.

CDR3 bases: TGTGCCTGGGCCACAGGGCTCCCGAACACTGAAGCTTTCTTT. Amino acid sequence: CAWATGLPNTEAFF. V is TRBV30 and J is TRBJ1-1; D is possibly TRBD1 (6 bases). This CDR3 has 14 residues. The germline gives CDR1 GTSNPN, CDR2 SVGIG (reference sequence). Between the trimmed V and J ends, which lost 5 bases and 1 base, there was a span of 14 bases. Full variable domain (rest looked up from reference TRBV30 and TRBJ1-1): SQTIHQWPATLVQPVGSPLSLECTVEGTSNPNLYWYRQAAGRGLQLLFYSVGIGQISSEVPQNLSASRPQDRQFILSSKKLLLSDSGFYLCAWATGLPNTEAFFGQGTRLTVV.

This clonotype has a count of ten or more. The chain couples TRBV7-9 to TRBJ1-1, with D unresolved. Germline V gene data show CDR1 as SEHNR and CDR2 as FQNEAQ (reference sequence). The CDR3 spans 13 residues. V was trimmed by 0 bases and J by 6 bases, leaving 8 bases between them. This CDR3 reads CASSLAGVAEAFF. The DNA for the CDR3 is TGTGCCAGCAGCTTAGCAGGTGTCGCTGAAGCTTTCTTT.

This clonotype was recorded once. The rearrangement joins TRBV4-1 to TRBJ2-1, with 7 bases lining up with TRBD2. Trimming at V came to 2 bases and at J to 5 bases, leaving 3 bases not matched to a gene. Germline CDR1 is MGHRA and CDR2 is YSYEKL. The CDR3 is made up of 14 amino acids. Here the CDR3 reads CASSQPAGHNEQFF. The CDR3, as DNA: TGCGCCAGCAGCCAACCAGCGGGGCACAATGAGCAGTTCTTC.

This clonotype was observed many times. The V call is TRBV6-2 or TRBV6-3, the J call TRBJ1-2, with 9 bases lining up with TRBD1. The germline V gene encodes CDR1 MNHEY and CDR2 SVGEGT. The CDR3 runs to 15 residues. V was clipped by 6 bases and J by 3 bases; unmatched bases: 8. Here the CDR3 DNA reads TGTGCCAGCAGCCCGGGACAGGGCTCCCACTATGGCTACACCTTC. Protein sequence: CASSPGQGSHYGYTF.

In this sample, this clonotype turned up many times. The gene calls are TRBV15 and TRBJ1-3; no firm D call. V was shortened by 3 bases and J by 0 bases, with 6 bases between the two germline ends. Germline loops: CDR1 LNHNV, CDR2 YYDKDF (reference sequence). The CDR3 length is 14 residues. The CDR3 protein is CATSSRNSGNTIYF. In DNA form, the CDR3 reads TGTGCCACCAGCAGTAGAAACTCTGGAAACACCATATATTTT.